This T cell receptor (beta chain) was recorded in a study of a mutant IDH1 vaccine in newly diagnosed glioma. This clone showed up just once. The V end lost 4 bases, the J end lost 4 bases, and 22 bases lay between the germline ends. This CDR3 spans 17 amino acids. The V gene's germline CDR1 is LNHDA and CDR2 SQIVND (reference sequence). The time point: baseline, week 1 (first vaccination visit). Treatment given: pre-vaccination baseline after standard-of-care therapy. Repertoires were generated with immunoSEQ multiplex PCR, while TCRdb's copy carries only in-frame clones and drops some. The sample consists of about 88,000 clones, over 75% of them appearing once.

J is TRBJ1-2 and V is TRBV19; maybe TRBD1 (6 bases). The material sequenced was PBMCs, taken from a glioma patient treated with radiotherapy, temozolomide or both. The clonotype was recovered from a man aged 35-49 years with glioma. Some clones in this sample may be carry-over from other donors' samples. The DNA of the CDR3 is TGTGCCAGTAGTACTTGGAGCAGGGGTGGGTTGGCCTATGGCTACACCTTC. It yields the protein CASSTWSRGGLAYGYTF.